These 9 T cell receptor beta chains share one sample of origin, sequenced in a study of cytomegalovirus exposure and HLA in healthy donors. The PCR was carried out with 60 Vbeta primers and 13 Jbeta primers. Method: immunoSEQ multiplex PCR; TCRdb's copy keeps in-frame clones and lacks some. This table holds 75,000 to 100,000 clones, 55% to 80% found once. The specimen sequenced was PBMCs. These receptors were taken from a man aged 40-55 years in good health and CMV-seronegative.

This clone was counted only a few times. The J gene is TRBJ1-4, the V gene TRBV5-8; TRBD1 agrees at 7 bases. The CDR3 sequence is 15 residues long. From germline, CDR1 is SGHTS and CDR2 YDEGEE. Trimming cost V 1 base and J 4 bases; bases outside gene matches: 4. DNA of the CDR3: TGTGCCAGCAGCTTGTACAGGGGTGGTAATGAAAAACTGTTTTTT. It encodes CASSLYRGGNEKLFF.

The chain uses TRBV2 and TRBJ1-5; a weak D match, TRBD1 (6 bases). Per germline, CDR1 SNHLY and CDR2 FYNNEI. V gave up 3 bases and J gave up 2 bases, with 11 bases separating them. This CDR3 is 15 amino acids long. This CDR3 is CASSESGVGNQPQHF. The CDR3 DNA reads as TGTGCCAGCAGTGAGTCAGGGGTGGGCAATCAGCCCCAGCATTTT. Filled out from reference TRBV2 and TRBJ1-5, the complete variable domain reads EPEVTQTPSHQVTQMGQEVILRCVPISNHLYFYWYRQILGQKVEFLVSFYNNEISEKSEIFDDQFSVERPDGSNFTLKIRSTKLEDSAMYFCASSESGVGNQPQHFGDGTRLSIL.

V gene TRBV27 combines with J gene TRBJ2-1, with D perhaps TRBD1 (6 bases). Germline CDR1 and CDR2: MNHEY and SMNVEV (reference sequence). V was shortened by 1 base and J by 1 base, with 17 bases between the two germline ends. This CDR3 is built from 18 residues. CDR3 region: CASSLYPGVTGSYNEQFF. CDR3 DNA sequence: TGTGCCAGCAGTTTATACCCCGGAGTGACAGGTTCCTACAATGAGCAGTTCTTC.

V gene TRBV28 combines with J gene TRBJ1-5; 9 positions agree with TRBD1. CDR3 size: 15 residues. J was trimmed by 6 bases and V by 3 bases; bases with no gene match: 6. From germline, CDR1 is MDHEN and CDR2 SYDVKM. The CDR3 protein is CASSFWDREGQPQHF. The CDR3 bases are TGTGCCAGCAGTTTCTGGGACAGGGAGGGTCAGCCCCAGCATTTT.

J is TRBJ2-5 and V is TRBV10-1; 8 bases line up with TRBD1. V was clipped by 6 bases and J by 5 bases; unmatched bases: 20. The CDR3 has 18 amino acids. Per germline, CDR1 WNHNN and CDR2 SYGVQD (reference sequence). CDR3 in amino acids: CASSSGQASNLRGETQYF. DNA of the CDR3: TGCGCCAGCAGCTCGGGACAGGCCTCGAACCTGAGGGGGGAGACCCAGTACTTC.

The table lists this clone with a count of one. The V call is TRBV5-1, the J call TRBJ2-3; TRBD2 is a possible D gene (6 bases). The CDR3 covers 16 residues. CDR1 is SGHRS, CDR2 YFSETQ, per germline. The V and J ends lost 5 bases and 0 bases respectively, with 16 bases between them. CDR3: CASSDDIRGSTDTQYF. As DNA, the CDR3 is TGCGCCAGCAGTGATGATATCCGGGGGAGCACAGATACGCAGTATTTT.

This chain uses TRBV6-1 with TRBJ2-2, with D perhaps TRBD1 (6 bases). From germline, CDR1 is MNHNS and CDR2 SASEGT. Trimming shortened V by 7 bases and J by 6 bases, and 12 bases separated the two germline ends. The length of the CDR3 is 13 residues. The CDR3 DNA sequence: TGTGCCAGCAACGCAGGGGCGGCCGGGGAGCTGTTTTTT. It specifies CASNAGAAGELFF.

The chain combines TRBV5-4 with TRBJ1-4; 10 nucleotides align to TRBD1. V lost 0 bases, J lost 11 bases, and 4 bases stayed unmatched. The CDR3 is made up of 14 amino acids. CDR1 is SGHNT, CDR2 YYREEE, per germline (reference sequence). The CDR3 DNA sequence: TGTGCCAGCAGCTTGGGGCAGACAGGGGGCAAACTGTTTTTT. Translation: CASSLGQTGGKLFF.

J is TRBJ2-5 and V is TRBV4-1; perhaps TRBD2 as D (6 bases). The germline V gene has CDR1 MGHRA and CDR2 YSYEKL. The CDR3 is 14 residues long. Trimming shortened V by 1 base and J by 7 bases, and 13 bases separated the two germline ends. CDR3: CASSQAGTPRTQYF. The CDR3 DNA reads TGCGCCAGCAGCCAAGCGGGGACTCCCAGGACCCAGTACTTC.